The TCR beta chain described here comes from a study of blood T cell repertoires in COVID-19. Turning to the study itself: Spain, Italy and the United States supplied samples that represented acute and convalescent COVID-19. The cDNA or gDNA used as material had been derived from T cells, B-cell-depleted T cells, or PBMCs.

In this sample, this clone turned up many times. Trimming shortened V by 2 bases and J by 2 bases, and 10 bases separated the two germline ends. This CDR3 spans 15 amino acids. From germline, CDR1 is MDHEN and CDR2 SYDVKM. Original handling: Counts of nucleated cells, estimated from reference gene primer amplification, were obtained. TCRdb keeps only in-frame clones here, not all; method: immunoSEQ multiplex PCR. V, J and clone size derive from that table, while D and trimming were established from the DNA sequence. The top ten clones hold 12% of a sample with around 170,000 clones, roughly three quarters of them seen once.

J is TRBJ2-1 and V is TRBV28; tentatively, D is TRBD2 (6 bases). The TCR comes from a woman over 75 with COVID-19, enrolled during active disease. The source material was peripheral blood. Here the CDR3 DNA reads TGTGCCAGCAGTTTAGGGGGGAGAGCCTACAATGAGCAGTTCTTC. Translated: CASSLGGRAYNEQFF.